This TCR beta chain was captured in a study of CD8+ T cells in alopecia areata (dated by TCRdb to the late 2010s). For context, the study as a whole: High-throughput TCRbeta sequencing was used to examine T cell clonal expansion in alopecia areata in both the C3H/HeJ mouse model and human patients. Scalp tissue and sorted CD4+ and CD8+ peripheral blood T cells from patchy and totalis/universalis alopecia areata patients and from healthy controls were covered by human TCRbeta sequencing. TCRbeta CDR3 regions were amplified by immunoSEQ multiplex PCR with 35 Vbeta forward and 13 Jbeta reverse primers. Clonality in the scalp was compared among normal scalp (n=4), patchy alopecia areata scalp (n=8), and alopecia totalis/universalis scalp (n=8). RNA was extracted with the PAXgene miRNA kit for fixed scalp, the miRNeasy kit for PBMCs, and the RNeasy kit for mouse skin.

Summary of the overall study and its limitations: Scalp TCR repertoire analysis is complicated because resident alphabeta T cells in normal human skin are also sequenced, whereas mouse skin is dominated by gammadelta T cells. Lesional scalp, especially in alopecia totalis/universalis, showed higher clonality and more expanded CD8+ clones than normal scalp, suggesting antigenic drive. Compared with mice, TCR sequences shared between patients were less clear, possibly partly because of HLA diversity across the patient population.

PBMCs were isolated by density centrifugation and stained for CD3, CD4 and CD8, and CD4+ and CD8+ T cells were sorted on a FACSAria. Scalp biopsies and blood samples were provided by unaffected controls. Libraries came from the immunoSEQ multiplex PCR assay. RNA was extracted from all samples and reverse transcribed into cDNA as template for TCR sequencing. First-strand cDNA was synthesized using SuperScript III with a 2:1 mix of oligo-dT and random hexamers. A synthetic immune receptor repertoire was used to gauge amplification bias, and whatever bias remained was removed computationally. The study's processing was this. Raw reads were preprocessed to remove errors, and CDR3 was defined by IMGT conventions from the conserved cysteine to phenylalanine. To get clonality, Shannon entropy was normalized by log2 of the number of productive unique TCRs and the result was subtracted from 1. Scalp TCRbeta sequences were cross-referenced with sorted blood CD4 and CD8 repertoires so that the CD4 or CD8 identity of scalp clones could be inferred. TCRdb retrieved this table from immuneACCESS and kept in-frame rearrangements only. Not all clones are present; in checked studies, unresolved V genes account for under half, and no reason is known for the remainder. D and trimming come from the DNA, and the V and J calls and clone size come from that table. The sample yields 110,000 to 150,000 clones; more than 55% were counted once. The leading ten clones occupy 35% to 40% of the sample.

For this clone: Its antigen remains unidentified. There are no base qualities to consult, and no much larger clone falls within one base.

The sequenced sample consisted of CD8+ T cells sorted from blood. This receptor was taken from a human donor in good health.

The CDR3 protein sequence reads: CASSLIGVGGYTF. The DNA sequence is given as TGTGCCAGCAGCTTGATCGGGGTGGGCGGCTACACCTTC. The chain couples TRBV5-5 to TRBJ1-2; a confident D gene designation cannot be given. CDR1 and CDR2, looked up from the germline V gene (reference sequence), are SGHKS and YYEKEE. From cysteine to phenylalanine, the CDR3 is 13 amino acids long. CDR3 DNA is the only sequence kept; it has 39 bases, read in frame from the first base. V and J lose 1 base and 8 bases, and a span of 12 bases separates them.